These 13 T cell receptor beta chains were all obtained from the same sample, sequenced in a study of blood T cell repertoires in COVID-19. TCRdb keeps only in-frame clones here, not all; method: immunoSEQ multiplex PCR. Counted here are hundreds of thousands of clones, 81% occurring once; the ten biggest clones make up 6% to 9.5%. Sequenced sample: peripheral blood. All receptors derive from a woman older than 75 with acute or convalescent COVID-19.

CDR3 residues: CASSLADRGFYEQYF. CDR3 in DNA: TGCGCCAGCAGCTTGGCAGACAGGGGATTTTACGAGCAGTACTTC. This chain joins TRBV5-1 and TRBJ2-7; 8 positions agree with TRBD1. J lost 4 bases, V lost 0 bases, and 6 bases had no gene match. Germline loops: CDR1 SGHRS, CDR2 YFSETQ. This CDR3 is built from 15 residues.

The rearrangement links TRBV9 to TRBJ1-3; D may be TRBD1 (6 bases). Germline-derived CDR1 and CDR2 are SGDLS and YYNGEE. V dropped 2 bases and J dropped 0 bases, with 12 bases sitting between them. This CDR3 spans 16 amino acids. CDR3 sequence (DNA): TGTGCCAGCAGCGTGGACAGTTTCTTCTCTGGAAACACCATATATTTT. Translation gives CASSVDSFFSGNTIYF.

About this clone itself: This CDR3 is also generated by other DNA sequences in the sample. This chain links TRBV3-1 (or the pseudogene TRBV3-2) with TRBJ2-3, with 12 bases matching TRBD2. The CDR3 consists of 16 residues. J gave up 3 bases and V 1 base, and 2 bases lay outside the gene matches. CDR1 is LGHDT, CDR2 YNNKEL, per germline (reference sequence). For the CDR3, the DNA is TGTGCCAGCAGCCAAGGGCTAGCGGGAGGGACAGATACGCAGTATTTT. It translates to CASSQGLAGGTDTQYF.

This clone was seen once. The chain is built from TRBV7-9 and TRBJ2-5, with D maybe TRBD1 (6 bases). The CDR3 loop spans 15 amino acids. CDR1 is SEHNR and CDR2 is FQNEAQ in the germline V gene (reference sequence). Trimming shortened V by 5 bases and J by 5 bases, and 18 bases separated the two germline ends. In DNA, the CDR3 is TGTGCCAGCAGCCCCGGGGCAGGGGAGTGGGAGACCCAGTACTTC. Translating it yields CASSPGAGEWETQYF.

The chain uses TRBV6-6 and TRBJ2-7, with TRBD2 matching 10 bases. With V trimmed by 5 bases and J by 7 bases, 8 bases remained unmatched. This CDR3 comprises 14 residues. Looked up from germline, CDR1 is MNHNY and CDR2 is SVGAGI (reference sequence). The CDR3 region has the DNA TGTGCCAGCAGTCTCGGGACTAGCGTTGGAGAGCAGTACTTC. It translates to CASSLGTSVGEQYF.

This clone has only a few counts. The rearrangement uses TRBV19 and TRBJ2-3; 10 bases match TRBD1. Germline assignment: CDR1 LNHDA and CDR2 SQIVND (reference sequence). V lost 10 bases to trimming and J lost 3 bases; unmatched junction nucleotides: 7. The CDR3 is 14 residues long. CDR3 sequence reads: CATTRTGGTDTQYF. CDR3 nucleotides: TGTGCCACCACAAGGACAGGGGGAACAGATACGCAGTATTTT.

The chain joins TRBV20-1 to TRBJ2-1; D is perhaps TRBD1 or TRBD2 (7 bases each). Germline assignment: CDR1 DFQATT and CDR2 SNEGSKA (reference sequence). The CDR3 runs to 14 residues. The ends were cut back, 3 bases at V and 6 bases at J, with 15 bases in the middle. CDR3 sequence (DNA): TGCAGTGCTAGTGGGAGGGGACAGATCAATGAGCAGTTCTTC. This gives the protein CSASGRGQINEQFF.

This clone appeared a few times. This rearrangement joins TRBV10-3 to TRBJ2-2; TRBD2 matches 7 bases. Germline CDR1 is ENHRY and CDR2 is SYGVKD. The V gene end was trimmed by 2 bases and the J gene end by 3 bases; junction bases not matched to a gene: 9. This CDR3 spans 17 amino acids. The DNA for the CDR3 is TGTGCCATCAGTGAGGCCTACGGGGGGAGGGACACCGGGGAGCTGTTTTTT. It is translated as CAISEAYGGRDTGELFF.

CDR3 DNA sequence: TGTGCTAGTGGTTTGGCGGTTGACGGGATCACTGAAGCTTTCTTT. Protein product: CASGLAVDGITEAFF. The chain links TRBV12-5 to TRBJ1-1; D is undetermined. The V gene's germline CDR1 is LGHNT and CDR2 FRNRAP. This CDR3 spans 15 amino acids. Trimming pared 1 base from V and 4 bases from J, leaving 13 bases between. Drawing the rest from reference TRBV12-5 and TRBJ1-1, the complete variable domain is DARVTQTPRHKVTEMGQEVTMRCQPILGHNTVFWYRQTMMQGLELLAYFRNRAPLDDSGMPKDRFSAEMPDATLATLKIQPSEPRDSAVYFCASGLAVDGITEAFFGQGTRLTVV.

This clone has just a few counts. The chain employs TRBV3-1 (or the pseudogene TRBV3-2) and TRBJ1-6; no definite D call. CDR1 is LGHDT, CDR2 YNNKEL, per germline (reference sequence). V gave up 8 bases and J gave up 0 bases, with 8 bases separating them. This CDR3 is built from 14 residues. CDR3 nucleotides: TGTGCCAGCGGCTCCAGCTCCTATAATTCACCCCTCCACTTT. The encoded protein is CASGSSSYNSPLHF.

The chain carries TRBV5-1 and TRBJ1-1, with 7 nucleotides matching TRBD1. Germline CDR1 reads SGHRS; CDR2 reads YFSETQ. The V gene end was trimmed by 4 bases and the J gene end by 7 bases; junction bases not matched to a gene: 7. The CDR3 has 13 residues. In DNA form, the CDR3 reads TGCGCCAGCAGCCCCGGACAGGAGAATGAAGCTTTCTTT. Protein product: CASSPGQENEAFF.

CDR3 sequence reads: CASSLTVSTYEQYF. The CDR3 nucleotides read TGTGCCAGCAGTTTAACAGTCAGTACGTACGAGCAGTACTTC. The rearrangement links TRBV27 to TRBJ2-7; D gene ambiguous. Germline CDR1 is MNHEY and CDR2 is SMNVEV (reference sequence). The CDR3 runs to 14 residues. V dropped 2 bases and J dropped 4 bases, with 12 bases sitting between them.

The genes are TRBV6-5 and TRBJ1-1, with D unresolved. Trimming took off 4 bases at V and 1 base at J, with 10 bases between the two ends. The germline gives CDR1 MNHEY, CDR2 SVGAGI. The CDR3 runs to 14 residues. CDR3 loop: CASSSEGPNTEAFF. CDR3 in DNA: TGTGCCAGCAGTTCCGAGGGCCCGAACACTGAAGCTTTCTTT.